This T cell receptor (beta chain) comes out of a study of shared clonotypes between healthy human individuals. V lost 5 bases and J lost 3, with 17 bases in between. Germline V gives CDR1 PRHDT, CDR2 FYEKMQ (reference sequence). The CDR3 consists of 15 residues. The naive CD8 fraction comprised CD45RO-negative cells positively selected for CCR7 and excluded terminally differentiated effector memory CD45RA+ cells. The protocol was immunoSEQ multiplex PCR, while the TCRdb copy is restricted to in-frame clones and leaves out a portion. This sample has about 750,000 clones, with 80% to 95% found just once.

The TCR was taken from a man aged 25-45 years in good health. Source material: naive CD8+ T cells sorted from blood. J is TRBJ2-7 and V is TRBV13, with D unresolved. The CDR3 loop reads CASSPRRLPVYEQYF. The CDR3 DNA sequence: TGTGCCAGCAGCCCGAGGCGCCTACCGGTCTACGAGCAGTACTTC.